This entry describes one TCR beta chain. CDR1 is GTSNPN and CDR2 is SVGIG in the germline V gene (reference sequence). The V and J ends lost 4 bases and 4 bases respectively, with 9 bases between them. This CDR3 comprises 12 residues. Original processing methods: Researchers report that nucleated cell counts were estimated from reference gene primer amplification. The assay was immunoSEQ multiplex PCR, and TCRdb's table has in-frame clones only and misses some. V and J calls and clone size come straight from that table; D and trimming were deduced from the DNA. The sample includes 310,000 or so clones, over 80% of them seen just once. The sample comes from a study of blood T cell repertoires in COVID-19. The overall study: The study drew acute and convalescent COVID-19 samples from the United States, Italy and Spain.

Sequencing input: PBMCs or T cells enriched from blood (not recorded which). The rearrangement uses TRBV30 and TRBJ2-3; maybe TRBD1 (5 bases). This receptor was obtained from a woman aged 18-30 years who had recovered from COVID-19. CDR3 nucleotide sequence: TGTGCCTGGACAGGGTATGCAGATACGCAGTATTTT. Protein product: CAWTGYADTQYF.